This passage covers 16 T cell receptor beta chains from one sample sequenced in a study of blood T cell repertoires in COVID-19 (dated by TCRdb to about 2020). Library creation used the immunoSEQ multiplex PCR assay. TCRdb provides this immuneACCESS table in a form limited to in-frame rearrangements. Some clones are lacking; in checked studies, under half of them reflect an unresolved V gene, and why the rest are absent is not known. For this sample the table gives around 110,000 clones, of which 65% to 75% were detected only once. The ten largest make up roughly 0.9% of the sample. The sample was peripheral blood. The receptors were sampled from a human donor with acute or convalescent COVID-19. The donor label of this sample is uncertain.

The CDR3 reads CASEPETSVLNEQFF. The CDR3 DNA follows: TGTGCCAGCGAGCCGGAAACTAGCGTTTTGAATGAGCAGTTCTTC. This sequence joins TRBV2 and TRBJ2-1; 7 nucleotides match TRBD2. Per the germline V gene, CDR1 is SNHLY and CDR2 is FYNNEI. The CDR3 sequence is 15 residues long. V dropped 8 bases and J dropped 7; count of bases not matched to a gene: 14.

V gene TRBV19 combines with J gene TRBJ1-5, with 9 bases aligning to TRBD1. The CDR3 is 15 amino acids. Trimming at V came to 4 bases and at J to 4 bases, leaving 5 bases not matched to a gene. The V gene's germline CDR1 is LNHDA and CDR2 SQIVND (reference sequence). CDR3 sequence: CASSRTGDGNQPQHF. The DNA of the CDR3 is TGTGCCAGTAGTAGGACAGGGGATGGGAATCAGCCCCAGCATTTT.

The chain uses TRBV9 and TRBJ2-2, with 9 bases matching TRBD2. Germline CDR1 is SGDLS and CDR2 is YYNGEE. V lost 2 bases to trimming and J lost 5 bases; unmatched junction nucleotides: 10. The CDR3 has 17 amino acids. CDR3 protein: CASSVTSGQVLTGELFF. The CDR3 DNA reads TGTGCCAGCAGCGTCACTAGCGGGCAAGTCTTGACCGGGGAGCTGTTTTTT. The full variable domain, its missing parts supplied by reference TRBV9 and TRBJ2-2, is DSGVTQTPKHLITATGQRVTLRCSPRSGDLSVYWYQQSLDQGLQFLIQYYNGEERAKGNILERFSAQQFPDLHSELNLSSLELGDSALYFCASSVTSGQVLTGELFFGEGSRLTVL.

The rearrangement joins TRBV7-2 to TRBJ2-7, with 12 nucleotides matching TRBD2. V trimming: 0 bases; J trimming: 0 bases; junction bases outside the gene matches: 9. Germline V lookup: CDR1 SGHTA, CDR2 FQGNSA. The CDR3 has 19 amino acids. CDR3 sequence reads: CASSLAPTSGGTFSYEQYF. CDR3 DNA: TGTGCCAGCAGCTTAGCGCCCACTAGCGGGGGGACCTTCTCCTACGAGCAGTACTTC.

The chain links TRBV20-1 to TRBJ2-4; a possible D gene is TRBD1 (5 bases). This CDR3 is 10 amino acids long. Germline CDR1 DFQATT, CDR2 SNEGSKA (reference sequence). V gave up 5 bases and J gave up 16 bases, with 15 bases separating them. The CDR3 spells CSAPPTDTYF. CDR3 in DNA: TGCAGTGCTCCTCCGACAGACACTTACTTC.

The CDR3 reads CASSAPRQGALNTEAFF. The CDR3 DNA follows: TGTGCCAGTAGTGCGCCGAGACAGGGGGCTCTGAACACTGAAGCTTTCTTT. The chain combines TRBV19 with TRBJ1-1; 10 bases are shared with TRBD1. Trimming took 5 bases from V and 0 from J; bases not matched to a gene: 9. There are 17 residues in the CDR3. Germline V gene data show CDR1 as LNHDA and CDR2 as SQIVND (reference sequence).

This clone occurred many times. This sequence joins TRBV9 and TRBJ1-2; D unresolved. CDR3 size: 14 residues. Between the trimmed V and J ends, which lost 4 bases and 5 bases, there was a span of 15 bases. Germline lookup yields CDR1 SGDLS and CDR2 YYNGEE. CDR3 loop: CASSNQGRTYGYTF. The CDR3 nucleotides are TGTGCCAGCAGCAATCAAGGACGGACTTATGGCTACACCTTC.

The chain joins TRBV5-1 to TRBJ1-2; TRBD1 aligns across 8 bases. The CDR3 has 16 amino acids. With 4 bases clipped from V and 8 bases from J, the junction kept 16 bases outside the gene matches. The germline V gene encodes CDR1 SGHRS and CDR2 YFSETQ. The chain's CDR3 is CASSPGDKGRGRGYTF. DNA for the CDR3: TGCGCCAGCAGCCCCGGGGATAAGGGCAGGGGGCGCGGCTACACCTTC.

This rearrangement joins TRBV7-2 to TRBJ1-1; tentative D call: TRBD1 (5 bases). The V end lost 1 base, the J end lost 4 bases, and 13 bases lay between the germline ends. The germline V gene has CDR1 SGHTA and CDR2 FQGNSA. The CDR3 is 15 residues long. The CDR3 DNA reads as TGTGCCAGCAGCTTAGTCAAGGGGAGGGGCACTGAAGCTTTCTTT. Its translation: CASSLVKGRGTEAFF.

The chain combines TRBV6-1 with TRBJ2-7; 8 positions match TRBD1. This CDR3 spans 14 amino acids. V trimming: 3 bases; J trimming: 2 bases; junction bases outside the gene matches: 3. Per the germline V gene, CDR1 is MNHNS and CDR2 is SASEGT. The CDR3 nucleotides read TGTGCCAGCAGTGAGAGGACAGGGACCTACGAGCAGTACGTC. Translated, it gives CASSERTGTYEQYV.

V and J are TRBV13 and TRBJ1-2; D gene ambiguous. The CDR3 has 15 amino acids. The V and J ends lost 0 bases and 8 bases respectively, with 16 bases between them. Germline lookup yields CDR1 PRHDT and CDR2 FYEKMQ (reference sequence). The CDR3 sequence is CASSLGARLERGYTF. The CDR3 DNA sequence: TGTGCCAGCAGCTTAGGTGCACGCCTGGAGCGAGGCTACACCTTC.

The DNA of the CDR3 is TGCGCCAGCGGGGGGGCGCCCGACCAAGAGACCCAGTACTTC. Encoded protein: CASGGAPDQETQYF. This rearrangement joins TRBV5-1 to TRBJ2-5; D possibly corresponds to TRBD2 (7 bases). The CDR3 length is 14 residues. V was shortened by 7 bases and J by 0 bases, with 13 bases between the two germline ends. The germline gives CDR1 SGHRS, CDR2 YFSETQ.

CDR3 region: CASKNGLEGGYTF. As DNA, the CDR3 is TGTGCCAGTAAAAACGGGCTCGAGGGTGGCTACACCTTC. V is TRBV28 and J is TRBJ1-2; D not certain. Trimming left V 9 bases short and J 7 bases short, with 18 bases between. This CDR3 comprises 13 residues. CDR1 and CDR2 from the germline V gene are MDHEN and SYDVKM.

This clone has just a few counts. The chain has TRBV6-4 and TRBJ2-7, with a tentative D call TRBD1 (6 bases). The CDR3 contains 13 residues. Germline V CDR1 and CDR2: MRHNA, SNTAGT. Trimming shortened V by 6 bases and J by 4 bases, and 13 bases separated the two germline ends. The CDR3 spells CASSRQVGYEQYV. The CDR3 nucleotides are TGTGCCAGCAGCCGACAGGTGGGGTACGAGCAGTACGTC.

The V gene is TRBV5-4, the J gene TRBJ1-6; D gene unclear. The CDR3 has 14 residues. V lost 4 bases, J lost 8 bases, and 13 bases lay in between. Germline V gene sequence: CDR1 SGHNT, CDR2 YYREEE (reference sequence). The CDR3 sequence is CASSPSAGYSPLHF. CDR3 coding DNA: TGTGCCAGCAGCCCGTCGGCGGGCTATTCACCCCTCCACTTT.

The rearrangement joins TRBV11-2 to TRBJ1-1; D unclear. This CDR3 region has 17 residues. CDR1 and CDR2 (germline): SGHAT, FQNNGV. Trimming stripped 4 bases from V and 3 bases from J, with 21 bases between. CDR3 sequence reads: CASSSLRQRLYHTEAFF. DNA of the CDR3: TGTGCCAGCAGCTCGCTGAGACAAAGGTTGTATCACACTGAAGCTTTCTTT.